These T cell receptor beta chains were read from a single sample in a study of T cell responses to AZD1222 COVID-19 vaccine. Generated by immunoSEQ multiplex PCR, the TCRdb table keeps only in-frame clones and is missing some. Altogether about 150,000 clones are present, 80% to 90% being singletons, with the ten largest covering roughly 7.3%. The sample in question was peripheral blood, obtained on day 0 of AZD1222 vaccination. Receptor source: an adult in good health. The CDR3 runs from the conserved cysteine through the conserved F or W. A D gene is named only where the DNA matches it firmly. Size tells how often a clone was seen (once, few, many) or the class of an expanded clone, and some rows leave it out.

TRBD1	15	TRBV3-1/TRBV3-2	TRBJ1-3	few	CASSPRTGSGNTIYF	TGTGCCAGCAGCCCCCGGACAGGCTCTGGAAACACCATATATTTT
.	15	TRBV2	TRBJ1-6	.	CASNEGWGLYSPLHF	TGTGCCAGCAATGAGGGCTGGGGTCTGTATTCACCCCTCCACTTT
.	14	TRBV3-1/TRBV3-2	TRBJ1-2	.	CASSQGGSNYGYTF	TGTGCCAGCAGCCAAGGGGGTTCTAACTATGGCTACACCTTC
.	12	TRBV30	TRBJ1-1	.	CAWSLMNTEAFF	TGTGCCTGGAGTCTGATGAACACTGAAGCTTTCTTT
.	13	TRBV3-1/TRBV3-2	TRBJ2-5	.	CASSPPTWETQYF	TGTGCCAGCAGCCCCCCTACTTGGGAGACCCAGTACTTC
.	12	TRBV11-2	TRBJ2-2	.	CASSGMKGELFF	TGTGCCAGCAGCGGCATGAAGGGGGAGCTGTTTTTT
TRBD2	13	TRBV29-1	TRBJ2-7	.	CSVASGLSYEQYF	TGCAGCGTCGCTAGCGGCCTCTCCTACGAGCAGTACTTC
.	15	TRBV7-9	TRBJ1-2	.	CASSLGYGAGVNYTF	TGTGCCAGCAGCTTAGGTTATGGGGCAGGGGTTAACTACACCTTC
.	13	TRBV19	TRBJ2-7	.	CATEDGSSYEQYF	TGTGCCACCGAGGACGGAAGCTCCTACGAGCAGTACTTC
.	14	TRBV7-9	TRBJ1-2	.	CASSLPLVGKGYTF	TGTGCCAGCAGCCTCCCTCTCGTGGGGAAGGGCTACACCTTC
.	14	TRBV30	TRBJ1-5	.	CAWGSDSLGQPQHF	TGTGCCTGGGGATCAGACAGTTTAGGTCAGCCCCAGCATTTT
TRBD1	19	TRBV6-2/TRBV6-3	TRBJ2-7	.	CASSFHLTGQGFRSYEQYF	TGTGCCAGCAGTTTCCACCTAACCGGACAGGGCTTTCGGTCCTACGAGCAGTACTTC
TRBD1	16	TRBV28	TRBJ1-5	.	CASSRLGQGSNQPQHF	TGTGCCAGCAGTCGCTTGGGACAGGGTAGCAATCAGCCCCAGCATTTT
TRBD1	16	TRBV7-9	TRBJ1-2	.	CASSLGTGRDNYGYTF	TGTGCCAGCAGCCTCGGGACAGGGAGGGATAACTATGGCTACACCTTC
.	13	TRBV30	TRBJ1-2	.	CAWSVLVSYGYTF	TGTGCCTGGAGTGTATTGGTCTCCTATGGCTACACCTTC
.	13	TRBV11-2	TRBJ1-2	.	CASSLGDMGGYTF	TGTGCCAGCAGCCTAGGCGACATGGGTGGCTACACCTTC
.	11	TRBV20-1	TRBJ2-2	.	CSARDGGELFF	TGCAGTGCTAGAGACGGGGGGGAGCTGTTTTTT
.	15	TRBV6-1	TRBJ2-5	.	CASSERVRADETQYF	TGTGCCAGCAGTGAACGGGTCAGGGCGGACGAGACCCAGTACTTC
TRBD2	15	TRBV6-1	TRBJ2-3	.	CASSELAASTDTQYF	TGTGCCAGCAGTGAACTAGCGGCTAGCACAGATACGCAGTATTTT
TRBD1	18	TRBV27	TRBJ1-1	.	CASSYLSRPRQGYTEAFF	TGTGCCAGCTCCTACCTGTCCCGACCGAGACAGGGGTACACTGAAGCTTTCTTT
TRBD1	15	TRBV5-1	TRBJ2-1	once	CASREGTGAYNEQFF	TGCGCCAGCAGAGAAGGGACAGGGGCCTACAATGAGCAGTTCTTC
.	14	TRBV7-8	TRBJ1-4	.	CASSSYRENEKLFF	TGTGCCAGCAGCTCCTACCGGGAGAATGAAAAACTGTTTTTT
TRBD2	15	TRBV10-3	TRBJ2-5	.	CAISEGTSGGETQYF	TGTGCCATCAGTGAGGGGACTAGCGGGGGGGAGACCCAGTACTTC
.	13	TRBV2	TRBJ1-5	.	CASSTDSNQPQHF	TGTGCCAGCAGTACAGATAGCAATCAGCCCCAGCATTTT
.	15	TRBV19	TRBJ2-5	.	CASKAPGRGQETQYF	TGTGCCAGTAAGGCCCCCGGAAGGGGTCAAGAGACCCAGTACTTC
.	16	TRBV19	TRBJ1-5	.	CASSIPGGPSGQPQHF	TGTGCCAGTAGTATTCCCGGGGGGCCGTCGGGTCAGCCCCAGCATTTT
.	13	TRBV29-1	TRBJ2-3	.	CSVGTSGSDTQYF	TGCAGCGTTGGGACTTCGGGTTCAGATACGCAGTATTTT
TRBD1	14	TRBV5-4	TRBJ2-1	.	CASSFDRGYNEQFF	TGTGCCAGCAGCTTCGACAGGGGGTACAATGAGCAGTTCTTC
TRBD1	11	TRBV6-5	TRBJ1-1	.	CASQGQGRWVF	TGTGCCAGCCAGGGACAGGGAAGATGGGTCTTT
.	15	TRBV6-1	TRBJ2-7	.	CASSESGQISYEQYF	TGTGCCAGCAGTGAATCTGGGCAAATATCCTACGAGCAGTACTTC
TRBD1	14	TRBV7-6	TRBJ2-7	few	CASSLAGQGYEQYF	TGTGCCAGCAGCTTAGCGGGACAGGGCTACGAGCAGTACTTC
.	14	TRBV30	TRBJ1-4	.	CAWSPTSSGEKLFF	TGTGCCTGGAGTCCCACTTCGAGCGGGGAAAAACTGTTTTTT
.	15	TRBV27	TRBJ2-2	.	CASSFVRGAGGELFF	TGTGCCAGCAGTTTTGTGAGAGGGGCCGGCGGGGAGCTGTTTTTT
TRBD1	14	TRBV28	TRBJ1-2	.	CASSVGQGNYGYTF	TGTGCCAGCAGTGTGGGACAGGGAAACTATGGCTACACCTTC
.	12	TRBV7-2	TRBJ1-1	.	CASSWVEGEAFF	TGTGCCAGCAGCTGGGTGGAGGGCGAAGCTTTCTTT
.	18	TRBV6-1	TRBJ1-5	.	CASSERALELGTNQPQHF	TGTGCCAGCAGTGAGAGGGCCCTGGAGTTGGGGACCAATCAGCCCCAGCATTTT
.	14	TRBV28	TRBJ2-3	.	CASREEGPTDTQYF	TGTGCCAGCCGAGAAGAAGGGCCCACAGATACGCAGTATTTT
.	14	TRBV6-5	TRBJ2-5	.	CASSLLRSPETQYF	TGTGCCAGCAGTCTACTTAGATCCCCAGAGACCCAGTACTTC
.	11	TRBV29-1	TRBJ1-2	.	CSVDLGYGYTF	TGCAGCGTTGATCTAGGGTATGGCTACACCTTC
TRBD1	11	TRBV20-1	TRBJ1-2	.	CTSGQYYGYTF	TGCACCTCGGGACAGTACTATGGCTACACCTTC
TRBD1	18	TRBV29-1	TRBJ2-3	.	CSVAPLRTGEGATDTQYF	TGCAGCGTTGCCCCCCTCCGCACAGGGGAAGGGGCCACAGATACGCAGTATTTT
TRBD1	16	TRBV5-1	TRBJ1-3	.	CASSPTGGWSGNTIYF	TGCGCCAGCAGCCCGACAGGGGGCTGGTCTGGAAACACCATATATTTT
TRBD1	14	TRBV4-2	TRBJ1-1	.	CASSRQGTNTEAFF	TGTGCCAGCAGTCGACAGGGGACCAACACTGAAGCTTTCTTT
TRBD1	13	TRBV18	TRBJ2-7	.	CASSREQGREQYF	TGTGCCAGCTCACGGGAACAGGGGCGCGAGCAGTACTTC
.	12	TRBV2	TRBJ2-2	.	CASIQSAGELFF	TGTGCCAGCATACAGTCGGCCGGGGAGCTGTTTTTT
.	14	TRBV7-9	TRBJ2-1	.	CASSLGVTGDEQFF	TGTGCCAGCAGCTTAGGAGTAACGGGAGACGAGCAGTTCTTC
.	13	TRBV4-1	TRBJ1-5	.	CASSPQPNQPQHF	TGCGCCAGCAGCCCGCAGCCTAATCAGCCCCAGCATTTT
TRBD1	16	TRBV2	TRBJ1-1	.	CASSERDRGVNTEAFF	TGTGCCAGCAGTGAAAGGGACAGGGGAGTGAACACTGAAGCTTTCTTT
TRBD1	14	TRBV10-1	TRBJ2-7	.	CATSPGQGDYEQYF	TGCGCCACGTCCCCGGGACAGGGGGATTACGAGCAGTACTTC
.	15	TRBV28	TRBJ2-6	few	CASSFQGSGANVLTF	TGTGCCAGCAGTTTTCAGGGGTCTGGGGCCAACGTCCTGACTTTC
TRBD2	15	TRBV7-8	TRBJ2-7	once	CASSSGPGLADEQYF	TGTGCCAGCAGCTCGGGCCCGGGACTAGCCGACGAGCAGTACTTC
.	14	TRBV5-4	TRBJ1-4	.	CASSLEQGVEKLFF	TGTGCCAGCAGCTTGGAACAGGGAGTAGAAAAACTGTTTTTT
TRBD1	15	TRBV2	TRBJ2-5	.	CASSGGQGTIWAQYF	TGTGCCAGCAGCGGGGGACAGGGGACAATCTGGGCCCAGTACTTC
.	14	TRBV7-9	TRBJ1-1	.	CALTARASGTEAFF	TGTGCCCTAACGGCGAGGGCATCTGGCACTGAAGCTTTCTTT
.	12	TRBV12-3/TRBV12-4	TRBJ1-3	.	CASSLSGNTIYF	TGTGCCAGCAGTTTATCCGGAAACACCATATATTTT